These T cell receptor beta chains were read from a single sample in a study of shared clonotypes between healthy human individuals. Repertoires were generated with immunoSEQ multiplex PCR, while TCRdb's copy carries only in-frame clones and drops some. The data show over 850,000 clones, about 84% seen once. The sequenced material came from memory CD4+ T cells from PBMCs. Receptors originate from a man aged 18 to 30 in good health. Some clones in this sample may be carry-over from other donors' samples. CDR3s leave out the opening cysteine and the closing phenylalanine or tryptophan.

v_gene,CDR3aa
TRBV28,ASSLGGGLEAF
TRBV5-1,ASSRAGTGIDTQY
TRBV27,ASSYNAGGNQPQH
TRBV6-1,ASSGARHGELF
TRBV28,ASSFGGTTNEKLF
TRBV4-1,ASSQDRWRETQY
TRBV6-5,ASSLASGSGTDTQY
TRBV7-8,ASSLVGAWGGKTEAF
TRBV5-1,ASSSTSGTTDTQY
TRBV6-5,ASSRLQGAYGYT
TRBV13,ASRLAGTRTEQY
TRBV5-1,ASSLGQDNYGYT
TRBV5-5,ASSLFGGYT
TRBV7-8,ASSKLQNTEAF
TRBV9,ASSAGQGGTGELF
TRBV6-1,AGDPLGSSTGYT
TRBV5-1,ASSLGGAPRGEQY
TRBV19,ASSSGFSLNGDEQF
TRBV5-6,ASSSPTRTMHYEQY
TRBV10-3,AISGAGGLNEQF
TRBV5-1,ASSPGRTGDTEAF
TRBV19,ASSIGRTYEQY
TRBV7-8,ASSFDRFIT
TRBV7-3,ASSEINTGELF
TRBV30,AWSEENIQY
TRBV7-9,ASRGDLSYEQY
TRBV5-5,ASSLGRDYGYT
TRBV7-9,ASSSSGRETQY
TRBV5-4,ASSLDDLGGYT
TRBV7-9,AWEGIMAGELF
TRBV6-1,ASSEDRGNTIY
TRBV6-6,ASSISGQGSGEQF
TRBV29-1,SVYRGENEQY
TRBV2,AMAGDMNTEAF
TRBV6-4,ASSGPWGGSYEQY
TRBV7-9,ASSLAEGNFRNEQF
TRBV19,ASSRGDGANVLT
TRBV6-6,ASSYANSNQPQH
TRBV7-9,ASSLAGEENEKLF
TRBV30,AWSPGAQETQY
TRBV15,ATSRDPGGYQPQH
TRBV6-5,ASSYRGRNQPQH
TRBV18,ASSPDREGTEAF
TRBV9,ASSPLAEAGELF
TRBV5-1,ASSSDSMNTEAF
TRBV4-3,ASSQPGQGIYEQY
TRBV9,ASSVGLAGGGLDTQY
TRBV6-6,ATRTSGSSYNEQF
TRBV2,ASSESRNELGYT
TRBV2,ASSEAGLFQTQY
TRBV5-1,ASSFGAASYEQY
TRBV18,ASSPPTAYEQY
TRBV7-2,ASSSLREQY
TRBV5-4,ASSLGDRVNSGANVLT